Shown below are 17 T cell receptor beta chains from a single sample sequenced in a study of cytomegalovirus exposure and HLA in healthy donors. Using immunoSEQ multiplex PCR, the repertoire was profiled, and TCRdb retains in-frame clones only, with some absent. The sample lists tens of thousands of clones; approximately 91% were seen once. The sample taken for sequencing was PBMCs. These receptors came from a young man in good health and CMV-seronegative.

This clone has only one observation. J is TRBJ1-4 and V is TRBV6-1; perhaps TRBD1 as D (5 bases). V was cut by 9 bases and J by 3 bases, with 14 bases left in between. Germline values: CDR1 MNHNS, CDR2 SASEGT. CDR3 length equals 14 residues. Written as DNA, the CDR3 is TGTGCCAGTATTGAAGGGGCATCTAATGAAAAACTGTTTTTT. Amino acid sequence: CASIEGASNEKLFF.

In DNA, the CDR3 is TGTGCCAGTAGACCGAGTGGGGGGTCCTCCTACGAGCAGTACTTC. Protein product: CASRPSGGSSYEQYF. This chain links TRBV19 with TRBJ2-7; TRBD2 is a possible D gene (6 bases). In germline, CDR1 is LNHDA, CDR2 SQIVND (reference sequence). The V end was cut by 6 bases, the J end by 0 bases, with 15 bases between. The CDR3 has 15 residues.

This clone was detected a few times. The DNA for the CDR3 is TGTGCCAGCCAGACAGTGGACCAGCCCCAGCATTTT. Its protein product is CASQTVDQPQHF. The V gene is TRBV19, the J gene TRBJ1-5; D might be TRBD1 (5 bases). The V gene lost 9 bases and the J gene lost 7 bases, with 13 bases spanning the gap. The CDR3 runs 12 residues. Per the germline V gene, CDR1 is LNHDA and CDR2 is SQIVND (reference sequence). Using reference TRBV19 and TRBJ1-5 for the parts outside the CDR3, the full variable domain is DGGITQSPKYLFRKEGQNVTLSCEQNLNHDAMYWYRQDPGQGLRLIYYSQIVNDFQKGDIAEGYSVSREKKESFPLTVTSAQKNPTAFYLCASQTVDQPQHFGDGTRLSIL.

V and J are TRBV18 and TRBJ2-1, with D possibly matching TRBD2 (5 bases). The CDR3 sequence is 13 residues long. The V gene's germline CDR1 is KGHSH and CDR2 LQKENI. V dropped 3 bases and J dropped 10 bases, with 13 bases sitting between them. CDR3 sequence (DNA): TGTGCCAGCTCACCTCGGTCACGGGAAGAGCAGTTCTTC. Translation gives CASSPRSREEQFF.

This chain uses TRBV2 with TRBJ1-2; 11 bases map to TRBD1. The CDR3 has 14 amino acids. V gave up 5 bases and J gave up 7 bases; unmatched junction bases: 6. Germline V gives CDR1 SNHLY, CDR2 FYNNEI. The CDR3 DNA is TGTGCCAGCAGTTACGGACAGGGGGCAAGTGGCTACACCTTC. Translating gives CASSYGQGASGYTF.

Concerning this clone: Other DNA sequences in this specimen translate into the identical CDR3. The J gene is TRBJ2-1, the V gene TRBV7-8; D call uncertain. The germline CDR1 and CDR2 sequences are SGHVS and FQNEAQ. CDR3 length: 15 amino acids. Trimming took off 1 base at V and 1 base at J, with 8 bases between the two ends. The CDR3 loop reads CASSLVRSSYNEQFF. Here the CDR3 DNA reads TGTGCCAGCAGCTTAGTTCGGAGTTCCTACAATGAGCAGTTCTTC.

V usage is TRBV25-1 and J usage is TRBJ2-7; D not resolved. Looked up from germline, CDR1 is MGHDK and CDR2 is SYGVNS. CDR3 length: 12 amino acids. V lost 4 bases, J lost 3 bases, and 7 bases lay in between. In DNA form, the CDR3 reads TGTGCCAGCAGTGTATACTTCTACGAGCAGTACTTC. Translated: CASSVYFYEQYF.

The V call is TRBV10-3, the J call TRBJ1-1, with 10 bases matching TRBD1. Germline assignment: CDR1 ENHRY and CDR2 SYGVKD. The CDR3 loop spans 16 amino acids. Trimming at V came to 0 bases and at J to 1 base, leaving 2 bases not matched to a gene. As DNA, the CDR3 is TGTGCCATCAGTGAGTCGGGGACAGGGGAGAACACTGAAGCTTTCTTT. Amino acids: CAISESGTGENTEAFF.

This chain uses TRBV5-4 with TRBJ1-2; D unclear. V lost 1 base and J 8 bases, leaving 15 bases between the germline ends. The CDR3 totals 14 residues. Germline loops: CDR1 SGHNT, CDR2 YYREEE (reference sequence). The CDR3 nucleotides are TGTGCCAGCAGCTTGAGTTCGTTGACGGAGGGCTACACCTTC. Translated, it gives CASSLSSLTEGYTF.

The V gene is TRBV10-1, the J gene TRBJ2-7, with 10 bases aligning to TRBD1. Trimming removed 4 bases from V and 6 bases from J; junction bases left unmatched: 9. The germline V gene encodes CDR1 WNHNN and CDR2 SYGVQD (reference sequence). The CDR3 is made up of 15 amino acids. The CDR3: CASSGGTGASSEQYF. CDR3 coding DNA: TGCGCCAGCAGTGGTGGGACAGGGGCTTCAAGCGAGCAGTACTTC.

This chain links TRBV4-1 with TRBJ2-1; 9 bases are shared with TRBD2. This CDR3 has 17 amino acids. Germline V gene sequence: CDR1 MGHRA, CDR2 YSYEKL. V gave up 4 bases and J gave up 1 base; unmatched junction bases: 8. The CDR3 region is CASSLNLAGLSYNEQFF. The DNA for the CDR3 is TGCGCCAGCAGCCTTAATCTAGCGGGATTATCCTACAATGAGCAGTTCTTC.

The V call is TRBV5-1, the J call TRBJ2-3, with TRBD2 identical over 10 bases. The germline gives CDR1 SGHRS, CDR2 YFSETQ. There are 20 residues in the CDR3. With 4 bases clipped from V and 2 bases from J, the junction kept 19 bases outside the gene matches. The CDR3 region is CASSLTTYPGLATTTDTQYF. For the CDR3, the DNA is TGCGCCAGCAGCCTTACGACATATCCGGGACTAGCGACTACCACAGATACGCAGTATTTT.

This clone was seen just once. V is TRBV11-3 and J is TRBJ1-1; D may be TRBD1 (6 bases). From germline, CDR1 is SGHNT and CDR2 YENEEA. CDR3 length: 15 residues. With 3 bases removed from V and 5 bases from J, the gap between germline ends came to 16 bases. CDR3 residues: CASSFYREGKTEAFF. Written as DNA, the CDR3 is TGTGCCAGCAGCTTTTACAGGGAAGGGAAGACTGAAGCTTTCTTT.

The genes are TRBV7-9 and TRBJ1-5; D ambiguous. Deletions cut 7 bases from V and 7 bases from J, with 14 bases between. This CDR3 is built from 13 residues. Germline lookup yields CDR1 SEHNR and CDR2 FQNEAQ (reference sequence). The DNA of the CDR3 is TGTGCCAGCACCGCCAGTTCGGGGCAGCCCCAGCATTTT. Protein: CASTASSGQPQHF.

The CDR3 region is CASSPYLGRNQPQHF. In nucleotides, the CDR3 is TGTGCCAGTAGTCCGTATTTGGGGAGGAATCAGCCCCAGCATTTT. The chain carries TRBV19 and TRBJ1-5; D remains ambiguous. Germline CDR1 is LNHDA and CDR2 is SQIVND (reference sequence). The CDR3 consists of 15 residues. Between the trimmed V and J ends, which lost 5 bases and 4 bases, there was a span of 15 bases. The full variable domain, its missing parts supplied by reference TRBV19 and TRBJ1-5, is DGGITQSPKYLFRKEGQNVTLSCEQNLNHDAMYWYRQDPGQGLRLIYYSQIVNDFQKGDIAEGYSVSREKKESFPLTVTSAQKNPTAFYLCASSPYLGRNQPQHFGDGTRLSIL.

The gene calls are TRBV6-5 and TRBJ2-1; TRBD1 aligns across 8 bases. V lost 4 bases and J lost 1; bases outside the gene matches: 6. Germline V gene lookup returns CDR1 MNHEY and CDR2 SVGAGI. The CDR3 loop spans 16 amino acids. This CDR3 reads CASSSDRVPSYNEQFF. The CDR3 DNA sequence: TGTGCCAGCAGTTCGGACAGGGTTCCGTCCTACAATGAGCAGTTCTTC.

The chain has TRBV23-1 and TRBJ2-1; 7 nucleotides line up with TRBD1. TRBV23-1 is marked as an open reading frame, function uncertain. The V segment lost 6 bases and the J segment 0 bases; nucleotides outside the gene matches: 17. The CDR3 runs 19 residues. As DNA, the CDR3 is TGCGCCAGCAGGGGACAGATGTACTACAACTTGAGCTCCTACAATGAGCAGTTCTTC. As protein: CASRGQMYYNLSSYNEQFF.